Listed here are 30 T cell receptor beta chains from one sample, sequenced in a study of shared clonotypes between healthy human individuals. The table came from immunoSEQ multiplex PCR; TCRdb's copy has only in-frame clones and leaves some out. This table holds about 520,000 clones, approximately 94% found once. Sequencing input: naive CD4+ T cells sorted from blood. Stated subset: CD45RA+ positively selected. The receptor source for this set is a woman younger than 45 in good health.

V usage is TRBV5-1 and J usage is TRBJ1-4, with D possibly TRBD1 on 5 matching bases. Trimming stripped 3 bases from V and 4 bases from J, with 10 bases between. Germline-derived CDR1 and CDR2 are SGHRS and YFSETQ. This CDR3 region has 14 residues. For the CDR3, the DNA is TGCGCCAGCAGCTACGGGGGTCTTAATGAAAAACTGTTTTTT. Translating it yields CASSYGGLNEKLFF.

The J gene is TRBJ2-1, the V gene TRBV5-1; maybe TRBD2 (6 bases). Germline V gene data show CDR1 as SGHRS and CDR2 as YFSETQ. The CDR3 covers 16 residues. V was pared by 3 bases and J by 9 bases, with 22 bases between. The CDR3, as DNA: TGCGCCAGCAGCTCCCTTTCGTACGGGAGTGGAGGTGAGCAGTTCTTC. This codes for CASSSLSYGSGGEQFF.

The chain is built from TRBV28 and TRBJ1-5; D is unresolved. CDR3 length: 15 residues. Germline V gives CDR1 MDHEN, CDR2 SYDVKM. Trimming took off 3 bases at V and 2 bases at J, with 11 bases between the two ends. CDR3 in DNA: TGTGCCAGCAGTTTTGGCGCAGGCCGCAATCAGCCCCAGCATTTT. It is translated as CASSFGAGRNQPQHF.

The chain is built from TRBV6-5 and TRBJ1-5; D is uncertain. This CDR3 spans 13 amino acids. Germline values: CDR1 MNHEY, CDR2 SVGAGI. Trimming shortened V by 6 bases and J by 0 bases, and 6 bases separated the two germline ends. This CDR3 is CASRSNSNQPQHF. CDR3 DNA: TGTGCCAGCAGGTCAAATAGCAATCAGCCCCAGCATTTT.

The CDR3 is CASTGRGVGETQYF. The CDR3 DNA follows: TGTGCCAGCACGGGAAGAGGTGTTGGAGAGACCCAGTACTTC. This rearrangement joins TRBV6-1 to TRBJ2-5, with D possibly being TRBD2 (5 bases). The CDR3 covers 14 residues. Trimming took 7 bases from V and 4 from J, leaving 16 bases between them. Germline CDR1 MNHNS, CDR2 SASEGT.

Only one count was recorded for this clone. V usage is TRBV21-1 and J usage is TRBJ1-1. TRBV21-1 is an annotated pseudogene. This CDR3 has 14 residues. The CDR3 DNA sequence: TGTGCCAGCAGCAAAGCTTGGGTCGCGTGTGAAGCTTTCTTT. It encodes CASSKAWVACEAFF.

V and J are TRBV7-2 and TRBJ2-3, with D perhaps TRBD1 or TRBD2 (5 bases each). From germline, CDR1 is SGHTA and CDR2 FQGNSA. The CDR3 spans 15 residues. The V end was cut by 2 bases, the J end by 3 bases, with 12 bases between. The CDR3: CASSLIGTPTDTQYF. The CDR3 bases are TGTGCCAGCAGCTTAATCGGGACCCCAACAGATACGCAGTATTTT.

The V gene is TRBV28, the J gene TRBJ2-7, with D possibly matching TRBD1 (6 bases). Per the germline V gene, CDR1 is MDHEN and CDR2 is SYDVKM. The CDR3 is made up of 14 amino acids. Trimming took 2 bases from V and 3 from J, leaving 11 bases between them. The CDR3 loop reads CASSLVYRVYEQYF. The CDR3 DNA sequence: TGTGCCAGCAGTTTAGTGTACAGGGTCTACGAGCAGTACTTC.

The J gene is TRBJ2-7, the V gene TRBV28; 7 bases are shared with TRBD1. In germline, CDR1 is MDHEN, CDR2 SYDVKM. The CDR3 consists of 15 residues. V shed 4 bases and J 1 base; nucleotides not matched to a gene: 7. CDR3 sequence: CASSSPGTESYEQYF. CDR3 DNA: TGTGCCAGCAGTTCCCCCGGGACAGAGTCCTACGAGCAGTACTTC.

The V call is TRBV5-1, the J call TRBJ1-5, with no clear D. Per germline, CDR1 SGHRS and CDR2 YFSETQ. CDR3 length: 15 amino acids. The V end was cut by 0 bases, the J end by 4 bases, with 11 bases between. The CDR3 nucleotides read TGCGCCAGCAGCTTGGGGGGTACAGAGAATCAGCCCCAGCATTTT. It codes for CASSLGGTENQPQHF.

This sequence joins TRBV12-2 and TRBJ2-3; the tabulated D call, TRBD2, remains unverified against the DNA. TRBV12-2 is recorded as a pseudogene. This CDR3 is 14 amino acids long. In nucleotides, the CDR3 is TGTGCAAGTCGCCCAAGTACTAGCACAGATACGCAGTATTTT. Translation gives CASRPSTSTDTQYF.

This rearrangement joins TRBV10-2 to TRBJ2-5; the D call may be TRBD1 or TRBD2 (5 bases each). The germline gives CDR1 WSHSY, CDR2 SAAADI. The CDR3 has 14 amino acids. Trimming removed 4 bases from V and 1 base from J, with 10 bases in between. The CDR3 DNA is TGCGCCAGCAGTGTGGGACGGCTCCAAGAGACCCAGTACTTC. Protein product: CASSVGRLQETQYF.

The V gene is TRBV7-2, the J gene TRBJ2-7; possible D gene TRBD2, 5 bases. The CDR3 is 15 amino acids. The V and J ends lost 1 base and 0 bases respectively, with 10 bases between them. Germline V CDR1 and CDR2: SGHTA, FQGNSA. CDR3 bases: TGTGCCAGCAGCTTAGGAGCGGCCCCCTCCTACGAGCAGTACTTC. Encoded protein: CASSLGAAPSYEQYF.

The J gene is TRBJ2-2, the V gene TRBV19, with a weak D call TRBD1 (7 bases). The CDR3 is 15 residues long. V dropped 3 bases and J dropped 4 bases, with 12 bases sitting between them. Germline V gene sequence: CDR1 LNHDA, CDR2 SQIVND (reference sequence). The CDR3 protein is CASSIRQGGTGELFF. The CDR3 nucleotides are TGTGCCAGTAGTATTAGACAGGGAGGCACCGGGGAGCTGTTTTTT.

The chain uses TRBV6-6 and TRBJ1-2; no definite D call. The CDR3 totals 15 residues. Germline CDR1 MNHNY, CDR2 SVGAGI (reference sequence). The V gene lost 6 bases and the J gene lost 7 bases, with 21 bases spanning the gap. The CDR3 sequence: CASRLPGVKTRGYTF. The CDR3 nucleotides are TGTGCCAGCAGACTCCCGGGAGTAAAGACGCGTGGCTACACCTTC.

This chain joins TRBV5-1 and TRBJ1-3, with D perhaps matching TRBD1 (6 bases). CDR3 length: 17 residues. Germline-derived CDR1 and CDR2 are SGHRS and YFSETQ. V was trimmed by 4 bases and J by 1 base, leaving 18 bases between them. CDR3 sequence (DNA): TGCGCCAGCAGCCTCAGAGTCGGGGGCGTTTCTGGAAACACCATATATTTT. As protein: CASSLRVGGVSGNTIYF.

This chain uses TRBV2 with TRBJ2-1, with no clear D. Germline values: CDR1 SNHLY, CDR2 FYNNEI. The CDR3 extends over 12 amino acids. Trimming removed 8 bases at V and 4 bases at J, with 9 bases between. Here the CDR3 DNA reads TGTGCCAGCGTTTACGGTTACAATGAGCAGTTCTTC. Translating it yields CASVYGYNEQFF.

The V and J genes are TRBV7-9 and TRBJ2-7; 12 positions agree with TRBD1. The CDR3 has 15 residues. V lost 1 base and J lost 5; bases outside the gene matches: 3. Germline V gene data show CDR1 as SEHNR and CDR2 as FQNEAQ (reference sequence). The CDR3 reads CASSLVGQGANEQYF. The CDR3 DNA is TGTGCCAGCAGCTTAGTGGGACAGGGGGCGAACGAGCAGTACTTC.

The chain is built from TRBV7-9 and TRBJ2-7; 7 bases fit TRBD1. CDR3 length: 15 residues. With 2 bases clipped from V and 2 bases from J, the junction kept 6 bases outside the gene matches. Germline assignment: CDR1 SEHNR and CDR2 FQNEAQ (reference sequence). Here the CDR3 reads CASSLTRQGAYEQYF. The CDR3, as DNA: TGTGCCAGCAGCTTAACCCGGCAGGGGGCCTACGAGCAGTACTTC. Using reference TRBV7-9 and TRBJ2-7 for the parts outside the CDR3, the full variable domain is DTGVSQNPRHKITKRGQNVTFRCDPISEHNRLYWYRQTLGQGPEFLTYFQNEAQLEKSRLLSDRFSAERPKGSFSTLEIQRTEQGDSAMYLCASSLTRQGAYEQYFGPGTRLTVT.

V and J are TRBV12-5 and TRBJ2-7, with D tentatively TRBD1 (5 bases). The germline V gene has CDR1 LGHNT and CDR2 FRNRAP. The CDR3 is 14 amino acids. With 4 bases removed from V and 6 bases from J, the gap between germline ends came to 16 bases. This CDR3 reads CASGSPGQGFEQYF. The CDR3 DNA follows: TGTGCTAGTGGTTCCCCTGGGCAGGGTTTCGAGCAGTACTTC.

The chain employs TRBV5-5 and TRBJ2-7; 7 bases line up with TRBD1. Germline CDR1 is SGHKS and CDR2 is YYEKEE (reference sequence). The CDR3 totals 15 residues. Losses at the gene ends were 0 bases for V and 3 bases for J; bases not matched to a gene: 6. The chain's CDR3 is CASSLGRQGGYEQYF. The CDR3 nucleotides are TGTGCCAGCAGCTTGGGACGACAGGGCGGCTACGAGCAGTACTTC.

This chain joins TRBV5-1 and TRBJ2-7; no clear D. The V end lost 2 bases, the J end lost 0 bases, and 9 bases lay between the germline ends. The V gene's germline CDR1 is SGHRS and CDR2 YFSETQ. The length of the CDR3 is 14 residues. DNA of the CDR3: TGCGCCAGCAGCTTAACCGGAGACTCCTACGAGCAGTACTTC. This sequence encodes CASSLTGDSYEQYF.

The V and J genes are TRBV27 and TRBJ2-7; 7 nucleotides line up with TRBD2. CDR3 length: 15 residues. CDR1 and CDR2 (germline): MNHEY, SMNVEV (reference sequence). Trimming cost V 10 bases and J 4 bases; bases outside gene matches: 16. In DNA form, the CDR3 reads TGTGCCATAGCTGAGGGGCGGGGGTCGGTGTACGAGCAGTACTTC. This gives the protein CAIAEGRGSVYEQYF.

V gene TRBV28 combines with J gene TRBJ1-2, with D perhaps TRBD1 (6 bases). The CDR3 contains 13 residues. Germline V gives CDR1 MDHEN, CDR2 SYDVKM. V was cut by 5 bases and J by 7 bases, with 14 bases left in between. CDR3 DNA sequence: TGTGCCAGCAGTAAAATGACCAGGGGTGGCTACACCTTC. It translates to CASSKMTRGGYTF.

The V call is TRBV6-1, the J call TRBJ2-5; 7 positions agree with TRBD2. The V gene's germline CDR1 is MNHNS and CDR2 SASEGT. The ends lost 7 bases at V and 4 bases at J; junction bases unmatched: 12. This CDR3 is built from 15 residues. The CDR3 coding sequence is TGTGCCAGCAAACTAACGACACCGGGAGGAGAGACCCAGTACTTC. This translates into CASKLTTPGGETQYF.

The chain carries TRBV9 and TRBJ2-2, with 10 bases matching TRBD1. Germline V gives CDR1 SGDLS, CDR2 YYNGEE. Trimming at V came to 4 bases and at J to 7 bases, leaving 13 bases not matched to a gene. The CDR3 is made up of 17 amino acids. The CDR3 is CASSPTDRGRLGGELFF. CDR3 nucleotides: TGTGCCAGCAGCCCTACTGACAGGGGGCGGCTGGGCGGGGAGCTGTTTTTT. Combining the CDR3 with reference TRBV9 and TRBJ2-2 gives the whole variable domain DSGVTQTPKHLITATGQRVTLRCSPRSGDLSVYWYQQSLDQGLQFLIQYYNGEERAKGNILERFSAQQFPDLHSELNLSSLELGDSALYFCASSPTDRGRLGGELFFGEGSRLTVL.

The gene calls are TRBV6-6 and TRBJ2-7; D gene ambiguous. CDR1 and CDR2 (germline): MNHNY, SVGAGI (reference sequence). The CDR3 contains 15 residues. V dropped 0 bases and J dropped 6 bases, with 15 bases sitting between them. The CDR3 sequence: CASSYSGRASGEQYF. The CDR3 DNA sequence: TGTGCCAGCAGTTACTCGGGTAGGGCCTCGGGCGAGCAGTACTTC.

CDR3 sequence reads: CASSEVTGEKLFF. The CDR3 region has the DNA TGTGCCAGCAGTGAAGTCACCGGCGAAAAACTGTTTTTT. This chain uses TRBV25-1 with TRBJ1-4; D is uncertain. CDR1 and CDR2 (germline): MGHDK, SYGVNS. Trimming stripped 2 bases from V and 8 bases from J, with 9 bases between. The CDR3 length is 13 residues.

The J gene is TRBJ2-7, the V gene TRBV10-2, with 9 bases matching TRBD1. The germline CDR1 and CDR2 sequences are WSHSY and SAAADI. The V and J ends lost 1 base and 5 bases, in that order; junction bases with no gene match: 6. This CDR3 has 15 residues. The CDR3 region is CASSELGQGTDEQYF. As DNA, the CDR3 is TGCGCCAGCAGTGAGTTGGGACAGGGAACGGACGAGCAGTACTTC.

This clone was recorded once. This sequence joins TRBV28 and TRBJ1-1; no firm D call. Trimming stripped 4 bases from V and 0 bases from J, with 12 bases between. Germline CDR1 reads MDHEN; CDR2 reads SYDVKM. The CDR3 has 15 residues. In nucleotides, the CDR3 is TGTGCCAGCAGTTGGTACAGCAGAATGAACACTGAAGCTTTCTTT. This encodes CASSWYSRMNTEAFF.